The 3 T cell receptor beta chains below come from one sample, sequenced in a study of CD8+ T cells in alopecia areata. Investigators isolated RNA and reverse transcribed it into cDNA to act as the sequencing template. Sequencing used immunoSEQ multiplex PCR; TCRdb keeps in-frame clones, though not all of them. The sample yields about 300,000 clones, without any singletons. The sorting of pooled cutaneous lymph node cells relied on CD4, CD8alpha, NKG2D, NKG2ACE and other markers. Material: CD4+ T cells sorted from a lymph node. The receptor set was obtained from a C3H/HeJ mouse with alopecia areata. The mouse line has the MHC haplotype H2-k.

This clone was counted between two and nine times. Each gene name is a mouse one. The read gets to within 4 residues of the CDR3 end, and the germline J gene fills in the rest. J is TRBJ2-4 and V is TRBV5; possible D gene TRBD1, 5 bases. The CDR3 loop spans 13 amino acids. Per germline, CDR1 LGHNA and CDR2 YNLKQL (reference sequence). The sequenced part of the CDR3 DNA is TGTGCCAGCAGCCAAAGGGGAGAAAAC. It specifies CASSQRGEN. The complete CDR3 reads CASSQRGENTLYF.

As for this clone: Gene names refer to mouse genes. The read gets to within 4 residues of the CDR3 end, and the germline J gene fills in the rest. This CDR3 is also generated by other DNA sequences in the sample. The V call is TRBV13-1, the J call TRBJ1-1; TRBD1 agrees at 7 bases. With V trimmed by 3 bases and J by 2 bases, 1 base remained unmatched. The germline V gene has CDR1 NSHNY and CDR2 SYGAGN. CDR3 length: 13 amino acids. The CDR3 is CASSGGGNTEVFF. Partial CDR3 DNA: TGTGCCAGCAGTGGAGGGGGCAACACA.

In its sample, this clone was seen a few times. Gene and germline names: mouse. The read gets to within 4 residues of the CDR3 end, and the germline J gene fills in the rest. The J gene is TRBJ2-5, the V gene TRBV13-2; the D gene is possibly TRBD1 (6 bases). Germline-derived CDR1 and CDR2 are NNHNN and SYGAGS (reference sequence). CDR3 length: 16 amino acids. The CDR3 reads CASGDDRVETKDTQYF. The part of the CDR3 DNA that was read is TGTGCCAGCGGTGATGACAGGGTAGAGACCAAAGAC.